A single sample is the source of the 8 T cell receptor beta chains below, sequenced in a study of cytomegalovirus exposure and HLA in healthy donors. PCR employed 60 Vbeta and 13 Jbeta primers. Clones were sequenced by immunoSEQ multiplex PCR, and TCRdb holds only the in-frame ones, with some missing. In the table there are around 100,000 clones, about four fifths of which are singletons. The sample was PBMCs. These receptor sequences come from a woman aged 18-29 years in good health and CMV-seropositive.

The chain employs TRBV9 and TRBJ2-7; D uncertain. The CDR3 runs 13 residues. V was shortened by 0 bases and J by 6 bases, with 10 bases between the two germline ends. In germline, CDR1 is SGDLS, CDR2 YYNGEE. CDR3 nucleotide sequence: TGTGCCAGCAGCGTAGCCCCCCCGAGCGAGCAGTACTTC. Amino acid sequence: CASSVAPPSEQYF.

This chain links TRBV28 with TRBJ1-2, with 8 bases fitting TRBD1. The CDR3 totals 16 residues. CDR1 and CDR2 (germline): MDHEN, SYDVKM. Trimming removed 6 bases from V and 8 bases from J; junction bases left unmatched: 17. CDR3 loop: CASRGPETGTGPGYTF. The DNA for the CDR3 is TGTGCCAGCAGAGGCCCGGAGACCGGGACAGGCCCAGGCTACACCTTC.

This clone appeared a single time. This chain joins TRBV6-5 and TRBJ1-4, with D unresolved. CDR1 is MNHEY and CDR2 is SVGAGI in the germline V gene. The CDR3 is 15 amino acids. The ends were cut back, 4 bases at V and 3 bases at J, with 12 bases in the middle. The CDR3 DNA follows: TGTGCCAGCAGTTCCGAGGGCGGATCTAATGAAAAACTGTTTTTT. Its protein is CASSSEGGSNEKLFF.

In its sample, this clone was seen a few times. The CDR3 nucleotides read TGTGCCAGCTCCGGGACAGGGGGCAGCGAGCAGTACTTC. Translating it yields CASSGTGGSEQYF. The gene calls are TRBV14 and TRBJ2-7; TRBD1 matches at 12 bases. The CDR3 runs to 13 residues. The germline V gene encodes CDR1 SGHDN and CDR2 FVKESK. The V segment lost 8 bases and the J segment 6 bases; nucleotides outside the gene matches: 5. The full variable domain, in which reference TRBV14 and TRBJ2-7 provide the parts outside the CDR3, is EAGVTQFPSHSVIEKGQTVTLRCDPISGHDNLYWYRRVMGKEIKFLLHFVKESKQDESGMPNNRFLAERTGGTYSTLKVQPAELEDSGVYFCASSGTGGSEQYFGPGTRLTVT.

The chain combines TRBV2 with TRBJ2-7; TRBD1 aligns across 11 bases. With 6 bases clipped from V and 6 bases from J, the junction kept 10 bases outside the gene matches. This CDR3 has 15 amino acids. Germline V gene data show CDR1 as SNHLY and CDR2 as FYNNEI. Here the CDR3 reads CASRDRGRITSEQYF. Written as DNA, the CDR3 is TGTGCCAGCAGGGACAGGGGGCGCATAACTAGCGAGCAGTACTTC. The whole variable domain, filled in from reference TRBV2 and TRBJ2-7, reads EPEVTQTPSHQVTQMGQEVILRCVPISNHLYFYWYRQILGQKVEFLVSFYNNEISEKSEIFDDQFSVERPDGSNFTLKIRSTKLEDSAMYFCASRDRGRITSEQYFGPGTRLTVT.

The J gene is TRBJ1-5, the V gene TRBV28; D may be TRBD1 (6 bases). The germline V and J ends were trimmed by 7 bases and 1 base, with 14 bases remaining between them. The CDR3 totals 15 residues. Germline V gene lookup returns CDR1 MDHEN and CDR2 SYDVKM. The CDR3 region is CASTQGIYSNQPQHF. The CDR3 DNA reads TGTGCCAGCACCCAGGGGATATACAGCAATCAGCCCCAGCATTTT.

The chain couples TRBV5-1 to TRBJ2-7; D is unclear. Trimming took off 1 base at V and 2 bases at J, with 10 bases between the two ends. The CDR3 covers 14 residues. Germline CDR1 is SGHRS and CDR2 is YFSETQ. The DNA of the CDR3 is TGCGCCAGCAGCTTGAGCCCGGAGACCTACGAGCAGTACTTC. Translation gives CASSLSPETYEQYF.

V and J are TRBV6-5 and TRBJ2-7; possibly TRBD2 for D (6 bases). From germline, CDR1 is MNHEY and CDR2 SVGAGI. This CDR3 is 12 amino acids long. V was trimmed by 3 bases and J by 7 bases, leaving 10 bases between them. The DNA for the CDR3 is TGTGCCAGCAGTTATTCCCGGGGGGAGCAGTACTTC. It yields the protein CASSYSRGEQYF.